What follows are 14 T cell receptor beta chains derived from one specimen sequenced in a study of blood T cell repertoires in COVID-19. The table came from immunoSEQ multiplex PCR; TCRdb's copy has only in-frame clones and leaves some out. Seen here are about 530,000 clones, roughly nine tenths observed once, and the top ten hold roughly 8.3%. Input material: peripheral blood. These receptors all stem from a woman aged 45-65 years with COVID-19, enrolled during active disease.

The chain links TRBV6-5 to TRBJ1-2; D possibly corresponds to TRBD1 (6 bases). Germline V CDR1 and CDR2: MNHEY, SVGAGI. The CDR3 totals 15 residues. V lost 6 bases to trimming and J lost 4 bases, with 18 bases between them. The CDR3 DNA reads TGTGCCAGCAGCTCTTACAGGGAAGGGGCCTATGGCTACACCTTC. This codes for CASSSYREGAYGYTF.

CDR3 sequence: CASSRGQPFGYTF. In DNA, the CDR3 is TGTGCCAGCAGCCGGGGACAGCCCTTTGGCTACACCTTC. The J gene is TRBJ1-2, the V gene TRBV6-5; 7 bases agree with TRBD1. The germline gives CDR1 MNHEY, CDR2 SVGAGI. V was clipped by 6 bases and J by 7 bases; unmatched bases: 8. The CDR3 extends over 13 amino acids.

This sequence joins TRBV10-3 and TRBJ1-2; the D gene is possibly TRBD1 (6 bases). Germline V gene sequence: CDR1 ENHRY, CDR2 SYGVKD. This CDR3 comprises 16 residues. V lost 10 bases, J lost 4 bases, and 25 bases lay in between. Here the CDR3 reads CATRTFGTRHPYGYTF. CDR3 sequence (DNA): TGTGCCACCCGTACCTTCGGGACAAGACACCCCTATGGCTACACCTTC.

The chain carries TRBV19 and TRBJ1-1; D gene uncertain. V lost 4 bases to trimming and J lost 0 bases, with 9 bases between them. CDR1 LNHDA and CDR2 SQIVND come from the germline V gene (reference sequence). CDR3 length equals 14 residues. The DNA of the CDR3 is TGTGCCAGTAGTAAGAGACACGTGAACACTGAAGCTTTCTTT. Protein product: CASSKRHVNTEAFF.

CDR3 bases: TGCGCCAGCAGCCCGGGACTAGCGGGCACCGGGGAGCTGTTTTTT. Protein product: CASSPGLAGTGELFF. This rearrangement joins TRBV4-1 to TRBJ2-2; 12 bases fit TRBD2. The trim removed 4 bases at V and 4 bases at J, leaving 1 base unmatched. Looked up from germline, CDR1 is MGHRA and CDR2 is YSYEKL. The CDR3 totals 15 residues.

The chain is built from TRBV2 and TRBJ2-7, with 7 nucleotides matching TRBD2. The CDR3 has 16 amino acids. Germline V gene sequence: CDR1 SNHLY, CDR2 FYNNEI. V trimming: 6 bases; J trimming: 3 bases; junction bases outside the gene matches: 14. The CDR3 DNA reads TGTGCCAGCAGGTCGACTCGGGGAGGGACCGTCTACGAGCAGTACTTC. Translated: CASRSTRGGTVYEQYF. Full variable domain (outside the CDR3, taken from reference TRBV2 and TRBJ2-7): EPEVTQTPSHQVTQMGQEVILRCVPISNHLYFYWYRQILGQKVEFLVSFYNNEISEKSEIFDDQFSVERPDGSNFTLKIRSTKLEDSAMYFCASRSTRGGTVYEQYFGPGTRLTVT.

Only a few counts were recorded for this clone. The chain recombines TRBV2 with TRBJ1-1; D ambiguous. The CDR3 has 11 residues. V lost 8 bases and J 8 bases, leaving 12 bases between the germline ends. CDR1 is SNHLY and CDR2 is FYNNEI in the germline V gene. CDR3 residues: CASDSFVEAFF. CDR3 sequence (DNA): TGTGCCAGCGACTCTTTTGTCGAAGCTTTCTTT.

V and J are TRBV29-1 and TRBJ1-2; D not certain. The CDR3 runs 11 residues. Per the germline V gene, CDR1 is SQVTM and CDR2 is ANQGSEA. V gave up 4 bases and J gave up 6 bases, with 9 bases separating them. CDR3 region: CSVGAIDGYTF. CDR3 bases: TGCAGCGTTGGGGCGATTGATGGCTACACCTTC.

The V gene is TRBV4-1, the J gene TRBJ2-3; perhaps TRBD2 as D (5 bases). Trimming took 1 base from V and 4 from J, leaving 12 bases between them. This CDR3 region has 15 residues. CDR1 MGHRA and CDR2 YSYEKL come from the germline V gene. In DNA, the CDR3 is TGCGCCAGCAGCCAAGCCCGGGTGGGAGCAGATACGCAGTATTTT. Residues: CASSQARVGADTQYF.

V is TRBV6-5 and J is TRBJ2-7, with 7 bases lining up with TRBD1. Per the germline V gene, CDR1 is MNHEY and CDR2 is SVGAGI. CDR3 size: 13 residues. Germline trimming cut 6 bases from V and 2 bases from J; bases unmatched to any gene: 4. The CDR3 region is CASSRTGTYEQYF. CDR3 nucleotide sequence: TGTGCCAGCAGCCGGACAGGCACCTACGAGCAGTACTTC.

The CDR3 here is CASSSGQERGTEAFF. CDR3 bases: TGCGCCAGCAGCTCCGGACAGGAGAGAGGCACTGAAGCTTTCTTT. This chain joins TRBV5-1 and TRBJ1-1; 7 positions match TRBD1. Germline CDR1 reads SGHRS; CDR2 reads YFSETQ. V was clipped by 3 bases and J by 4 bases; unmatched bases: 9. CDR3 length equals 15 residues.

The chain couples TRBV19 to TRBJ2-3; tentative D call: TRBD2 (6 bases). With 1 base removed from V and 6 bases from J, the gap between germline ends came to 17 bases. Germline-derived CDR1 and CDR2 are LNHDA and SQIVND (reference sequence). The CDR3 consists of 16 residues. CDR3 sequence (DNA): TGTGCCAGTAGTATAGCAAGGAGGGGTTTTTTGGATACGCAGTATTTT. It is translated as CASSIARRGFLDTQYF.

This clone is a singleton in its sample. V and J are TRBV4-1 and TRBJ1-4; 8 nucleotides match TRBD1. The CDR3 sequence is 15 residues long. V gave up 1 base and J gave up 7 bases; unmatched junction bases: 5. Germline loops: CDR1 MGHRA, CDR2 YSYEKL. The CDR3 region is CASSQGTGRGEKLFF. The CDR3 coding sequence is TGCGCCAGCAGCCAAGGGACAGGGAGGGGTGAAAAACTGTTTTTT.

This chain uses TRBV6-5 with TRBJ2-1, with D unresolved. Germline V gives CDR1 MNHEY, CDR2 SVGAGI. Deletions cut 6 bases from V and 6 bases from J, with 12 bases between. This CDR3 is built from 13 residues. The CDR3 spells CASRPLNFNEQFF. In DNA, the CDR3 is TGTGCCAGCAGGCCACTGAATTTCAATGAGCAGTTCTTC.